The 30 T cell receptor beta chains reported below all come from one sample, sequenced in a study of T cells in Graves' hyperthyroidism and ophthalmopathy (dated by TCRdb to the late 2010s). The library was obtained by multiplex PCR. TCRdb records Illumina HiSeq 2000 as the sequencer. TCR beta CDR3 regions were amplified from RNA transcripts. The first round of RT-PCR for the TCR CDR3 was performed with the HTBI primer set and the Qiagen OneStep RT-PCR kit. Through fastp at Q25 and MiXCR, TCRdb rebuilt clones from the public reads, retaining in-frame beta chains. Every entry covers one CDR3 protein and lists the most common genes and DNA from its rows. In this sample the table shows roughly 280,000 distinct CDR3 sequences, around 22% of which occur a single time. The top ten constitute under 65% of the sample. Sequences were obtained from blood. Every receptor here comes from a young man with Graves' ophthalmopathy.

This clonotype appeared a few times. This chain links TRBV12-3 or TRBV12-4 with TRBJ1-6; no reliable D call. Between the trimmed V and J ends, which lost 4 bases and 9 bases, there was a span of 19 bases. The CDR3 sequence is 16 residues long. The CDR3 nucleotides read TGTGCCAGCAGTTCGAATGGACCGGCCGCGGGTTCACCCCTCCACTTT. The encoded protein is CASSSNGPAAGSPLHF.

The V and J genes are TRBV7-9 and TRBJ2-7, with TRBD2 matching over 7 bases. With 1 base clipped from V and 5 bases from J, the junction kept 8 bases outside the gene matches. This CDR3 has 15 amino acids. The germline gives CDR1 SEHNR, CDR2 FQNEAQ (reference sequence). The CDR3 protein is CASSLVAGDPNEQYF. CDR3 coding DNA: TGTGCCAGCAGCTTAGTGGCGGGAGATCCCAACGAGCAGTACTTC.

This clonotype showed up many times. This chain links TRBV9 with TRBJ1-1, with no clear D. Germline CDR1 and CDR2: SGDLS and YYNGEE. V was pared by 3 bases and J by 3 bases, with 18 bases between. The CDR3 is made up of 16 amino acids. The CDR3 DNA reads as TGTGCCAGCAGCGCCCCCGGGCCCGCCGGGCACACTGAAGCTTTCTTT. Translating it yields CASSAPGPAGHTEAFF.

The chain joins TRBV25-1 to TRBJ1-5; D uncertain. The CDR3 runs to 13 residues. Germline CDR1 is MGHDK and CDR2 is SYGVNS. The V end lost 6 bases, the J end lost 3 bases, and 9 bases lay between the germline ends. CDR3 coding DNA: TGTGCCAGCAGGGGTGGCTCCAATCAGCCCCAGCATTTT. Translation: CASRGGSNQPQHF.

This clonotype was seen more than once but under ten times. As DNA, the CDR3 is TGCAGTGCCTATTCGCCAGGGGGGGACACCGGGGAGCTGTTTTTT. It yields the protein CSAYSPGGDTGELFF. The V call is TRBV20-1, the J call TRBJ2-2; D might be TRBD1 or TRBD2, each matching 7 bases. V shed 6 bases and J shed 3 bases, with 17 bases lying between them. The germline gives CDR1 DFQATT, CDR2 SNEGSKA (reference sequence). The CDR3 has 15 residues.

In its sample, this clonotype was seen many times. V and J are TRBV20-1 and TRBJ2-1; TRBD2 aligns across 14 bases. The CDR3 has 15 residues. Germline V lookup: CDR1 DFQATT, CDR2 SNEGSKA (reference sequence). V was pared by 5 bases and J by 9 bases, with 9 bases of the junction left unmatched. The DNA for the CDR3 is TGCAGTGCTTCCAGGACTAGCGGGAGGATTGGTGAGCAGTTCTTC. This codes for CSASRTSGRIGEQFF.

The CDR3 coding sequence is TGTGCCACCAGCAGCCGACTAGCGGAGCAGTTCTTC. Translating gives CATSSRLAEQFF. The chain combines TRBV15 with TRBJ2-1; 8 positions match TRBD2. This CDR3 comprises 12 residues. After removal of 3 bases from V and 10 bases from J, the junction contained 2 bases not matched to a gene. Germline-derived CDR1 and CDR2 are LNHNV and YYDKDF (reference sequence).

The gene calls are TRBV12-5 and TRBJ1-3, with 7 bases matching TRBD1. The germline V gene has CDR1 LGHNT and CDR2 FRNRAP. This CDR3 spans 15 amino acids. V dropped 5 bases and J dropped 0; count of bases not matched to a gene: 4. DNA for the CDR3: TGTGCTAGTGGTAATACAGGGGACTCTGGAAACACCATATATTTT. This translates into CASGNTGDSGNTIYF.

This clonotype was seen many times. The chain links TRBV5-5 to TRBJ1-2; 10 nucleotides match TRBD1. V was pared by 4 bases and J by 7 bases, with 10 bases of the junction left unmatched. The CDR3 consists of 15 residues. CDR1 SGHKS and CDR2 YYEKEE come from the germline V gene (reference sequence). CDR3 sequence (DNA): TGTGCCAGCAGCCGGGACAGGGGTTCAATTGGTGGCTACACCTTC. As protein: CASSRDRGSIGGYTF.

The gene calls are TRBV29-1 and TRBJ1-2; the D gene is possibly TRBD1 (6 bases). The CDR3 consists of 14 residues. V was pared by 7 bases and J by 8 bases, with 23 bases between. Germline V gives CDR1 SQVTM, CDR2 ANQGSEA. The CDR3 here is CSAEGGGHLKGYTF. The CDR3 nucleotides read TGCAGCGCCGAGGGTGGGGGACACCTTAAGGGCTACACCTTC.

A few counts support this clonotype. The chain recombines TRBV19 with TRBJ1-6; D is undetermined. Germline V gives CDR1 LNHDA, CDR2 SQIVND (reference sequence). The V gene lost 1 base and the J gene lost 9 bases, with 13 bases spanning the gap. This CDR3 is 15 amino acids long. CDR3 loop: CASSIGARASSPLHF. CDR3 sequence (DNA): TGTGCCAGTAGTATAGGAGCACGGGCTAGTTCACCCCTCCACTTT.

This clonotype was seen repeatedly, ten times or more. The chain has TRBV3-1 and TRBJ2-7, with 7 bases fitting TRBD2. CDR1 is LGHDT, CDR2 YNNKEL, per germline (reference sequence). With 7 bases clipped from V and 5 bases from J, the junction kept 8 bases outside the gene matches. CDR3 length equals 13 residues. This CDR3 is CASKRGGSDEQYF. CDR3 DNA: TGTGCCAGCAAGCGGGGCGGGAGCGACGAGCAGTACTTC.

The rearrangement links TRBV12-3 or TRBV12-4 to TRBJ2-1; D is perhaps TRBD1 or TRBD2 (5 bases each). V shed 5 bases and J shed 10 bases, with 15 bases lying between them. This CDR3 has 13 amino acids. The CDR3 loop reads CASSKGRLYEQFF. CDR3 DNA sequence: TGTGCCAGCAGTAAGGGACGATTATACGAGCAGTTCTTC.

The chain employs TRBV10-3 and TRBJ2-5, with D maybe TRBD1 (6 bases). The V gene's germline CDR1 is ENHRY and CDR2 SYGVKD. The CDR3 has 13 amino acids. V lost 8 bases to trimming and J lost 1 base, with 11 bases between them. The CDR3 is CAISQGPQETQYF. The CDR3 DNA is TGTGCCATCTCACAGGGCCCCCAAGAGACCCAGTACTTC.

The chain employs TRBV12-5 and TRBJ1-5; D is unclear. This CDR3 region has 14 residues. Germline values: CDR1 LGHNT, CDR2 FRNRAP. The ends were cut back, 4 bases at V and 0 bases at J, with 7 bases in the middle. CDR3 nucleotide sequence: TGTGCTAGTGGTTCACAGTATAGCAATCAGCCCCAGCATTTT. This encodes CASGSQYSNQPQHF.

In its sample, this clonotype was seen a few times. The J gene is TRBJ2-5, the V gene TRBV28, with D possibly matching TRBD1 (6 bases). The germline gives CDR1 MDHEN, CDR2 SYDVKM. This CDR3 is 15 amino acids long. Trimming removed 6 bases at V and 2 bases at J, with 16 bases between. The CDR3 reads CASSRRDTRQETQYF. CDR3 DNA: TGTGCCAGCAGCCGAAGGGACACTCGACAAGAGACCCAGTACTTC.

This clonotype was picked up a small number of times. The chain is built from TRBV4-2 and TRBJ1-2, with TRBD1 as a possible D gene (6 bases). Between the trimmed V and J ends, which lost 4 bases and 2 bases, there was a span of 14 bases. Germline-derived CDR1 and CDR2 are LGHNA and YNFKEQ. The CDR3 has 15 amino acids. The CDR3 reads CASSPPGTPNYGYTF. The CDR3 bases are TGTGCCAGCAGCCCACCCGGGACACCAAACTATGGCTACACCTTC.

This clonotype was counted at least ten times. This sequence joins TRBV3-1 and TRBJ2-1; weak D call: TRBD1 (5 bases). The CDR3 runs to 15 residues. Trimming stripped 4 bases from V and 7 bases from J, with 17 bases between. CDR1 is LGHDT, CDR2 YNNKEL, per germline (reference sequence). The CDR3 nucleotides read TGTGCCAGCAGCCGGGCTGGTGGGGCAGGTAATGAGCAGTTCTTC. The encoded protein is CASSRAGGAGNEQFF.

This clonotype has a count of ten or more. The V and J genes are TRBV20-1 and TRBJ2-7; 9 bases map to TRBD2. Germline V CDR1 and CDR2: DFQATT, SNEGSKA (reference sequence). V lost 0 bases and J lost 3; bases outside the gene matches: 6. The CDR3 loop spans 15 amino acids. The CDR3 region is CSARDRSGRIYEQYF. Here the CDR3 DNA reads TGCAGTGCTAGAGATAGGAGCGGGAGGATCTACGAGCAGTACTTC.

This clonotype has more than one count but fewer than ten. DNA of the CDR3: TGTGCCAGCAGTCAATCCGCGGACAGGGGGAATCAGCCCCAGCATTTT. Translated: CASSQSADRGNQPQHF. The V call is TRBV12-3 or TRBV12-4, the J call TRBJ1-5; 10 nucleotides align to TRBD1. With V trimmed by 5 bases and J by 4 bases, 8 bases remained unmatched. The CDR3 runs to 16 residues.

The chain uses TRBV6-2 or TRBV6-3 and TRBJ2-7; TRBD2 matches at 13 bases. V shed 0 bases and J 6 bases; nucleotides not matched to a gene: 8. The V gene's germline CDR1 is MNHEY and CDR2 SVGEGT. The CDR3 runs to 17 residues. As DNA, the CDR3 is TGTGCCAGCAGTTACTCCCCCCAGACTAGCGGGAGGATCGAGCAGTACTTC. The encoded protein is CASSYSPQTSGRIEQYF.

This clonotype has a count of ten or more. In nucleotides, the CDR3 is TGTGCCAGCAGCCTACAGTCGGAGAGCAATCAGCCCCAGCATTTT. Its protein is CASSLQSESNQPQHF. The chain joins TRBV7-6 to TRBJ1-5, with D uncertain. CDR3 length: 15 residues. Trimming cost V 5 bases and J 1 base, with 12 bases left between them. In germline, CDR1 is SGHVS, CDR2 FNYEAQ.

This clonotype was seen many times. The genes are TRBV12-3 or TRBV12-4 and TRBJ2-3; a possible D gene is TRBD2 (6 bases). V was shortened by 4 bases and J by 4 bases, with 12 bases between the two germline ends. This CDR3 contains 14 residues. The CDR3 DNA is TGTGCCAGCAGTTCCGGGAGCTCCTCAGATACGCAGTATTTT. It translates to CASSSGSSSDTQYF.

This clonotype was observed a few times. The chain carries TRBV7-9 and TRBJ2-1, with D maybe TRBD1 (5 bases). Trimming pared 8 bases from V and 0 bases from J, leaving 14 bases between. Germline CDR1 SEHNR, CDR2 FQNEAQ (reference sequence). This CDR3 is built from 15 residues. In DNA, the CDR3 is TGTGCCAGCCTCTCCCAGGGTAGCTCCTACAATGAGCAGTTCTTC. Its protein is CASLSQGSSYNEQFF.

The chain couples TRBV7-2 to TRBJ1-5; D is possibly TRBD1 (6 bases). The CDR3 runs 17 residues. The V gene lost 1 base and the J gene lost 2 bases, with 15 bases spanning the gap. CDR1 is SGHTA, CDR2 FQGNSA, per germline. This CDR3 is CASSLEGGARGNQPQHF. For the CDR3, the DNA is TGTGCCAGCAGCTTAGAAGGGGGGGCGCGGGGCAATCAGCCCCAGCATTTT.

This clonotype was counted a few times. V usage is TRBV9 and J usage is TRBJ1-3; tentative D call: TRBD1 (5 bases). Germline V lookup: CDR1 SGDLS, CDR2 YYNGEE. CDR3 length: 15 residues. V dropped 2 bases and J dropped 0 bases, with 9 bases sitting between them. The CDR3 DNA sequence: TGTGCCAGCAGCGTTCAGGGAACCTCTGGAAACACCATATATTTT. Its translation is CASSVQGTSGNTIYF. Full variable domain (remainder filled in from reference TRBV9 and TRBJ1-3): DSGVTQTPKHLITATGQRVTLRCSPRSGDLSVYWYQQSLDQGLQFLIQYYNGEERAKGNILERFSAQQFPDLHSELNLSSLELGDSALYFCASSVQGTSGNTIYFGEGSWLTVV.

The chain uses TRBV28 and TRBJ2-2; 9 positions agree with TRBD1. The CDR3 has 16 amino acids. Germline CDR1 is MDHEN and CDR2 is SYDVKM. Trimming took 3 bases from V and 6 from J; bases not matched to a gene: 8. The CDR3 DNA follows: TGTGCCAGCAGTTTTTCCAGGGACAGGGTTCCCGGGGAGCTGTTTTTT. Translating it yields CASSFSRDRVPGELFF.

This clonotype turned up a few times. The chain has TRBV6-9 and TRBJ1-6; a possible D gene is TRBD1 (5 bases). Trimming took 3 bases from V and 9 from J, leaving 15 bases between them. The V gene's germline CDR1 is MNHGY and CDR2 SVAAGI. This CDR3 is 15 amino acids long. This CDR3 reads CASSYSGSISSPLHF. CDR3 coding DNA: TGTGCCAGCAGTTACTCAGGGTCGATCTCTTCACCCCTCCACTTT.

This clonotype was observed at least ten times. The J gene is TRBJ1-6, the V gene TRBV3-1, with D unresolved. Germline assignment: CDR1 LGHDT and CDR2 YNNKEL (reference sequence). Deletions cut 5 bases from V and 7 bases from J, with 9 bases between. CDR3 length: 13 residues. This CDR3 is CASSLYVNSPLHF. The CDR3 nucleotides read TGTGCCAGCAGCTTATACGTAAATTCACCCCTCCACTTT.

This clonotype came up many times. The chain joins TRBV5-1 to TRBJ1-1, with D possibly being TRBD1 (6 bases). CDR1 and CDR2 (germline): SGHRS, YFSETQ. This CDR3 region has 14 residues. Trimming took off 1 base at V and 3 bases at J, with 10 bases between the two ends. In DNA form, the CDR3 reads TGCGCCAGCAGCTTGCGGACAGATTACACTGAAGCTTTCTTT. It yields the protein CASSLRTDYTEAFF.